The rows below give T cell receptor beta chains drawn from one sample of a study of T cells in Graves' hyperthyroidism and ophthalmopathy. TCRdb recomputed calls from the multiplex PCR reads with MiXCR, one row per CDR3 protein. In the table there are around 570,000 distinct CDR3 sequences, about 20% of which are singletons. Sequenced input: blood. The receptors were gathered from a man aged 40-50 years with Graves' ophthalmopathy. CDR3s leave out the opening cysteine and the closing phenylalanine or tryptophan. D genes are given only for firm matches.

j_call v_call d_call cdr3_aa
TRBJ2-3 TRBV5-1 TRBD2 ASYLALAGAGDTQY
TRBJ2-3 TRBV20-1 TRBD2 SANSGRRDTQY
TRBJ2-2 TRBV5-5 . ASSWRRAQGGGELF
TRBJ1-1 TRBV19 TRBD1 ASSIDQGVPTEAF
TRBJ2-1 TRBV3-1 . ASSPHLGGNEQF
TRBJ2-7 TRBV28 . ASSLIFYEQY
TRBJ2-5 TRBV11-2 TRBD2 ASRSGTSGGPRETQY
TRBJ1-5 TRBV4-1 TRBD1 ASSRQTGDPGEPQH
TRBJ2-7 TRBV10-3 TRBD2 AIGTSGIRYEQY
TRBJ2-7 TRBV11-2 . ASSFDRRSYEQY
TRBJ2-7 TRBV7-9 TRBD2 ASSSAGAGEQY
TRBJ2-7 TRBV6-1 . ASSTGSRYEQY
TRBJ2-1 TRBV6-2/TRBV6-3 TRBD2 ASGGDDNEQF
TRBJ2-7 TRBV12-3/TRBV12-4 . ASSLSDGPLYEQY
TRBJ1-4 TRBV6-1 . ASSEGTAYEKLF
TRBJ2-5 TRBV7-2 . ASSPLGSEQETQY
TRBJ2-2 TRBV13 . ASSSGYRADTGELF
TRBJ2-1 TRBV12-3/TRBV12-4 . ASSLSRISSYNEQF
TRBJ2-7 TRBV28 . ASTVADESSYKQY
TRBJ1-1 TRBV25-1 . ASSGLTGNTEAF
TRBJ1-1 TRBV19 TRBD1 ASSIQGGTRTEAF
TRBJ1-1 TRBV4-1 . ASSQDPGTNTEAF
TRBJ1-1 TRBV15 . ATSRGRVGRTEAF
TRBJ2-7 TRBV20-1 . SARDLTSGPYEQY
TRBJ1-2 TRBV27 TRBD1 ASRDRGRGANYGYT
TRBJ2-2 TRBV10-3 . AISESWLPNTGELF
TRBJ1-3 TRBV30 . AWSRTDRSNTIY
TRBJ2-1 TRBV20-1 . SARTTRSSYNEQF
TRBJ1-3 TRBV5-1 . ASSYTGTGNTIY
TRBJ2-6 TRBV5-1 TRBD1 ASTRDRLGSGANVLT
TRBJ2-4 TRBV28 TRBD1 ASSLTGGEGLNIQY
TRBJ1-1 TRBV12-5 . ASGYDVNTEAF
TRBJ2-3 TRBV7-8 TRBD2 ASSLSLAVADTQY
TRBJ1-6 TRBV10-2 . ASSESGGWNSPLH
TRBJ1-3 TRBV9 TRBD1 ASSIGTVPGNTIY
TRBJ1-5 TRBV6-5 . ASSYSGLSNQPQH
TRBJ1-4 TRBV7-2 . ASSQTNEKLF
TRBJ1-4 TRBV7-9 TRBD1 ASSQGVNEKLF
TRBJ2-5 TRBV30 TRBD2 AWSVNSGRETQY
TRBJ2-7 TRBV20-1 TRBD2 SAPPRLAGGYEQY
TRBJ1-1 TRBV18 . ASHGTSPEAF
TRBJ1-6 TRBV2 . ASSEVGARSPLH
TRBJ2-1 TRBV3-1 TRBD2 ASSQDPTAGVDEQF
TRBJ1-3 TRBV9 . ASSSVGGNTIY
TRBJ1-5 TRBV7-9 . ASSLAQGFSNQPQH
TRBJ2-7 TRBV14 . ASSLAAHYEQY
TRBJ2-5 TRBV20-1 TRBD1 SASSGQGAVTQY
TRBJ1-2 TRBV19 . ASYSIGGANYGYT
TRBJ1-2 TRBV6-4 . TSSQGTSPYGYT
TRBJ2-5 TRBV2 TRBD1 ASSDRGTRETQY
TRBJ2-1 TRBV5-8 TRBD2 ASSRDYANEQF
TRBJ2-3 TRBV7-9 . ASSPTLPTDTQY
TRBJ2-7 TRBV11-2 . ASSLDSGHSYEQY
TRBJ2-3 TRBV3-1 . ASSVHKPTGTDTQY
TRBJ2-3 TRBV28 TRBD1 ASSLAYRGRKEKSTDTQY
TRBJ2-7 TRBV20-1 . SAALPGYYEQY
TRBJ1-2 TRBV2 TRBD1 ASLQTGGNGYT
TRBJ2-1 TRBV5-1 TRBD2 ASSLTREGEQF
TRBJ1-2 TRBV30 . AWSRDYGYT